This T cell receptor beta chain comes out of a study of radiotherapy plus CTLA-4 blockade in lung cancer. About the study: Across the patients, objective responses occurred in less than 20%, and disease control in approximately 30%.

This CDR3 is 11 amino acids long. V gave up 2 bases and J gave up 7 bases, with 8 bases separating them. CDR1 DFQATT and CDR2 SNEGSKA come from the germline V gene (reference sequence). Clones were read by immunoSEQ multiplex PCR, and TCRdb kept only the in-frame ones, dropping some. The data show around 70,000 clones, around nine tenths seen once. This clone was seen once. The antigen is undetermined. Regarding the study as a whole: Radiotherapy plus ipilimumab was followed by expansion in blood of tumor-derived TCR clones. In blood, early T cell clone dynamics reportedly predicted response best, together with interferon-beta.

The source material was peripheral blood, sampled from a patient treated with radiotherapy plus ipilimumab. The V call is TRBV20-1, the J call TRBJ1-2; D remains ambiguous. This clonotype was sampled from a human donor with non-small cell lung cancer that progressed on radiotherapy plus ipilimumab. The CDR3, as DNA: TGCAGTGCTAGACCCCTAATTGGCTACACCTTC. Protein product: CSARPLIGYTF.